This TCR beta chain comes out of a study of blood T cell repertoires in COVID-19. Germline CDR1 MGHRA, CDR2 YSYEKL. The CDR3 extends over 13 amino acids. Trimming cost V 1 base and J 3 bases, with 4 bases left between them. Data came from immunoSEQ multiplex PCR; TCRdb stores just in-frame clones and leaves some out. The sample records some 200,000 clones, roughly four fifths being singletons. The source material was PBMCs or T cells enriched from blood (not recorded which). V and J are TRBV4-1 and TRBJ1-3; D not resolved. This clonotype originated in a man aged 40-49 years who had recovered from COVID-19. The CDR3 bases are TGCGCCAGCAGCCAAGTTAGTGGAAACACCATATATTTT. Translated: CASSQVSGNTIYF.